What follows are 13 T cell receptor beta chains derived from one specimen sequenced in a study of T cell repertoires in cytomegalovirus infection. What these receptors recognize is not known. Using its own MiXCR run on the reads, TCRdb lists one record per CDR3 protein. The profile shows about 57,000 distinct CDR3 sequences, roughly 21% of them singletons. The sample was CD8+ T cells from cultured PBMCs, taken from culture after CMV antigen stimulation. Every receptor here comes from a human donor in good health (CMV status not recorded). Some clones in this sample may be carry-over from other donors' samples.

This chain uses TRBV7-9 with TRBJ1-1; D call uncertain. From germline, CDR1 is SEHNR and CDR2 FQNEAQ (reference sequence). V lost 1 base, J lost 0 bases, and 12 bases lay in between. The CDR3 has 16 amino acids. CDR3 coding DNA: TGTGCCAGCAGCTTAGAGACGGCCCTCATGAACACTGAAGCTTTCTTT. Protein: CASSLETALMNTEAFF.

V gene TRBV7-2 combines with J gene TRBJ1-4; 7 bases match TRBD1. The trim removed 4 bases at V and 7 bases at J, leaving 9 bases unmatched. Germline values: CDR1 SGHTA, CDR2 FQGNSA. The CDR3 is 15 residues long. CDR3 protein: CASSSPTGLSEKLFF. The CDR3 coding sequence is TGTGCCAGCAGCTCGCCGACAGGGCTCTCTGAAAAACTGTTTTTT.

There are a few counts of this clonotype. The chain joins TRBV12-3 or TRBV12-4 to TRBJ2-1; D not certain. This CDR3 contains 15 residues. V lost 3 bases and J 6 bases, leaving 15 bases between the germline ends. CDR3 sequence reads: CASSFVPTGLNEQFF. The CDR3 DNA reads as TGTGCCAGCAGTTTCGTCCCAACTGGGCTCAATGAGCAGTTCTTC.

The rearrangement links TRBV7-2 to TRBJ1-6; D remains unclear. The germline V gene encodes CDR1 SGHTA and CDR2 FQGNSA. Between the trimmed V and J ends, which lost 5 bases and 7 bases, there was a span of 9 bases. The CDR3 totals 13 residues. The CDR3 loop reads CASSLRMNSPLHF. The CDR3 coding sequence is TGTGCCAGCAGCCTAAGGATGAATTCACCCCTCCACTTT. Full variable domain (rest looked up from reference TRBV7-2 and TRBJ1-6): GAGVSQSPSNKVTEKGKDVELRCDPISGHTALYWYRQSLGQGLEFLIYFQGNSAPDKSGLPSDRFSAERTGGSVSTLTIQRTQQEDSAVYLCASSLRMNSPLHFGNGTRLTVT.

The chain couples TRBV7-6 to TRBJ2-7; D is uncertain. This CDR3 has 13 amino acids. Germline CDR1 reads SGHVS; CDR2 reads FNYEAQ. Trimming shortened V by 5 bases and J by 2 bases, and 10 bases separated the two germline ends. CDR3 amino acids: CASSQGSAYEQYF. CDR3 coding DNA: TGTGCCAGCAGCCAAGGGTCGGCCTACGAGCAGTACTTC.

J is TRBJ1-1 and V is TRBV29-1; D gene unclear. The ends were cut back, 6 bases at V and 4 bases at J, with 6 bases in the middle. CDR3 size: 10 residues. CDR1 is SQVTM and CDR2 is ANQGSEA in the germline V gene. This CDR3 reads CSVGSTEAFF. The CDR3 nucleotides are TGCAGCGTAGGGAGCACTGAAGCTTTCTTT.

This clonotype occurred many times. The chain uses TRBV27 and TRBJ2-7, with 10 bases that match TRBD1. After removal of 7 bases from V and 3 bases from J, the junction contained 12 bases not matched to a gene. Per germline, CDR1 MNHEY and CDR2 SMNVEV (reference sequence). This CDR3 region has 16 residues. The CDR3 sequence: CASTPSVGDRGYEQYF. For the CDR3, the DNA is TGTGCCAGCACCCCTTCTGTAGGGGACAGGGGCTACGAGCAGTACTTC.

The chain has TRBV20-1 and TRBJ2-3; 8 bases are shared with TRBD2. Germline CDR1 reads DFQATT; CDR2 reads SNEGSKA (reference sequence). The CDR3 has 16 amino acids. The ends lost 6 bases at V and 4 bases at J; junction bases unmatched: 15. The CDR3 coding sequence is TGCAGTGCCCCCGGGACGGGGGGGCCGAGGGCAGATACGCAGTATTTT. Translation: CSAPGTGGPRADTQYF.

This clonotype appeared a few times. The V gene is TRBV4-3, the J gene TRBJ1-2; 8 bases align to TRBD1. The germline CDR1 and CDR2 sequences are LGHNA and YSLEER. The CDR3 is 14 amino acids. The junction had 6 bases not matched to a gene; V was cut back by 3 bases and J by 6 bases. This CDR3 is CASSHGQGTNGYTF. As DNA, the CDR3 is TGCGCCAGCAGCCATGGACAGGGAACAAATGGCTACACCTTC.

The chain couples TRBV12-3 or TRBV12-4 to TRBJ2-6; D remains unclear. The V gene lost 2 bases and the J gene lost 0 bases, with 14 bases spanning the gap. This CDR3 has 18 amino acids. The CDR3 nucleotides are TGTGCCAGCAGTTTAAGTCGTCAGGCGCCCTCTGGGGCCAACGTCCTGACTTTC. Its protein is CASSLSRQAPSGANVLTF.

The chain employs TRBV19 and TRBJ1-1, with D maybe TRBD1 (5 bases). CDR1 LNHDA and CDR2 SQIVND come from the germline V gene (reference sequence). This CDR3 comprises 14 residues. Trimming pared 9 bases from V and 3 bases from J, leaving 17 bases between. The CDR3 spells CASPRRGGYTEAFF. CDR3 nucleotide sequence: TGTGCCAGCCCCCGCCGGGGCGGATACACTGAAGCTTTCTTT.

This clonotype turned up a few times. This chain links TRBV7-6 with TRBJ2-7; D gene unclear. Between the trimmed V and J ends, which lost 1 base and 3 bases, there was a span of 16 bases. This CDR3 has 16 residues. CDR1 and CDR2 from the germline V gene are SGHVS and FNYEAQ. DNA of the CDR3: TGTGCCAGCAGCTTAGGATGGACGGATCCTCTCTACGAGCAGTACTTC. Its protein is CASSLGWTDPLYEQYF.

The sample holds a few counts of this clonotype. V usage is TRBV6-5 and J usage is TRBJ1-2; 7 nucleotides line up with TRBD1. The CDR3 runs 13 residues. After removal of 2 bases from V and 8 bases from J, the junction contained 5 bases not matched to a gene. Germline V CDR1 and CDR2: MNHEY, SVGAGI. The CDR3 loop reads CASSYATGMGYTF. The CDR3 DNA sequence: TGTGCCAGCAGTTACGCGACAGGGATGGGCTACACCTTC.